This T cell receptor (beta chain) was recorded in a study of OX40 agonist ivuxolimab in advanced cancers. Only in-frame clones appear in the TCRdb table, and some are missing; sequencing was by immunoSEQ multiplex PCR. The repertoire holds around 39,000 clones, more than 75% seen once, with 1.5% to 2% in the top ten. CDR1 is MDHEN, CDR2 SYDVKM, per germline. CDR3 length: 12 amino acids. Between the trimmed V and J ends, which lost 2 bases and 7 bases, there was a span of 7 bases. V gene TRBV28 combines with J gene TRBJ2-3, with no clear D. This material consisted of CD4+ or CD8+ T cells sorted from blood, taken in a trial of the OX40 agonist ivuxolimab. This clonotype was obtained from an adult with an advanced solid tumor such as melanoma, head and neck, liver or kidney cancer. This chain's CDR3 is CASSLVRHTQYF. CDR3 nucleotide sequence: TGTGCCAGCAGTTTAGTCCGGCATACGCAGTATTTT.